The clone carrying this T cell receptor beta chain came up many times. Its specificity is not known. This entry is derived from a study of metastatic and nonmetastatic thyroid tumors. Study-wide background: Thyroid patients, malignant and benign, had repertoires compared across blood and tumor or nodule tissue.

Authors' data handling: Clinicopathological groups differed in CDR3, with these differences serving to build a distant-metastasis classifier for papillary thyroid cancer. TCRdb re-called the PCR reads via MiXCR. The V and J calls come from TCRdb's annotation, not from the publication. Of 21,000 or so clones listed, around 13% were seen once; the top ten hold roughly 24%. Study conclusions and caveats: Across blood and tumor, TCR beta diversity in malignant thyroid tumors was reportedly significantly higher than in benign nodules.

All patients were untreated before thyroid surgery. Germline trimming cut 7 bases from V and 8 bases from J; bases unmatched to any gene: 6. This CDR3 region has 14 residues. Per the germline V gene, CDR1 is SEHNR and CDR2 is FQNEAQ (reference sequence). This chain links TRBV7-9 with TRBJ1-6; 9 bases are a match to TRBD1. This TCR was recovered from a female donor with papillary thyroid cancer or a benign thyroid nodule (not recorded which). Some clones in this sample may be carry-over from other donors' samples. Sequences were obtained from blood. CDR3 protein: CASTVTGGDSPLHF. For the CDR3, the DNA is TGTGCCAGCACCGTGACAGGGGGTGATTCACCCCTCCACTTT. The full variable domain, rest sourced from reference TRBV7-9 and TRBJ1-6, is DTGVSQNPRHKITKRGQNVTFRCDPISEHNRLYWYRQTLGQGPEFLTYFQNEAQLEKSRLLSDRFSAERPKGSFSTLEIQRTEQGDSAMYLCASTVTGGDSPLHFGNGTRLTVT.